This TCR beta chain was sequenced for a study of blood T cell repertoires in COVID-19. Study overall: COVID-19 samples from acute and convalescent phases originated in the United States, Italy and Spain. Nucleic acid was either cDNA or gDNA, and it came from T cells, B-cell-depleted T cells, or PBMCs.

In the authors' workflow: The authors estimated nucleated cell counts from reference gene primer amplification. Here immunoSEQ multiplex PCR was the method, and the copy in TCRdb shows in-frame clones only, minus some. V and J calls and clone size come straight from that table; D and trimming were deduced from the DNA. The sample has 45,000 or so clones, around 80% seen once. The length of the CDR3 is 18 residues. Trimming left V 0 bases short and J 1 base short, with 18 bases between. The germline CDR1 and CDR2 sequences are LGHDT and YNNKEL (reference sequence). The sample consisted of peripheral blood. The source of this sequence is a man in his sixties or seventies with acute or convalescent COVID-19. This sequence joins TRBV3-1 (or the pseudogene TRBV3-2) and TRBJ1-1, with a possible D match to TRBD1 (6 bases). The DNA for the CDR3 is TGTGCCAGCAGCCAAGAAGGCCCCAGGGGAAAGGAGAACACTGAAGCTTTCTTT. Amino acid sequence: CASSQEGPRGKENTEAFF.